These T cell receptor beta chains were read from a single sample in a study of vaccination and CD4 T cells after COVID-19. Antigen specificity for these receptors is unknown. TCRdb recomputed calls from the PCR reads with MiXCR, one row per CDR3 protein. Altogether some 17,000 distinct CDR3 sequences are present, 60% to 75% being singletons, with the ten largest covering about 10%. The sequencing input was CD4+ T cells from blood, cultured in vitro. Receptors originate from a human donor who had recovered from COVID-19. The CDR3 runs from the conserved cysteine through the conserved F or W. A D gene is named only where the DNA matches it firmly. Expanded clones are given a class, and other clones once, few, many or no size at all.

TRBJ2-2 15 NA NA TRBV7-2 TGTGCCAGCAGCTTGAGTGACGGGAACACCGGGGAGCTGTTTTTT CASSLSDGNTGELFF
TRBJ2-3 13 NA NA TRBV6-1 TGTGCCAGCAGCCTTGATGTTCGGGATACGCAGTATTTT CASSLDVRDTQYF
TRBJ1-5 14 NA NA TRBV19 TGTGCCAGTAGTACTTGGGACACCTATCAGCCCCAGCATTTT CASSTWDTYQPQHF
TRBJ2-3 16 NA TRBD2 TRBV10-2 TGCGCCAGCAGCGCCGGGACTAGCGGGAGAACAGATACGCAGTATTTT CASSAGTSGRTDTQYF
TRBJ1-1 15 NA TRBD1 TRBV5-8 TGTGCCAGCAGCTTGAGAGGGGGCATGAACACTGAAGCTTTCTTT CASSLRGGMNTEAFF
TRBJ2-3 16 NA NA TRBV6-2/TRBV6-3 TGTGCCAGCAGTTACTCGGGTAGCGGAAGCACAGATACGCAGTATTTT CASSYSGSGSTDTQYF
TRBJ1-6 12 NA NA TRBV20-1 TGCAGTGCGCCCCGTAGGAATTCACCCCTCCACTTT CSAPRRNSPLHF
TRBJ2-1 13 NA NA TRBV5-1 TGCGCCAGCAGCTTGGTCGGGACGTATGAGCAGTTCTTC CASSLVGTYEQFF
TRBJ1-1 14 NA NA TRBV6-1 TGTGCCAGCATCTACGATGAGGGGAACACTGAAGCTTTCTTT CASIYDEGNTEAFF
TRBJ1-2 14 NA NA TRBV3-1 TGTGCCAGCAGCCAAGTAGGGGCAAACTATGGCTACACCTTC CASSQVGANYGYTF
TRBJ1-2 15 NA NA TRBV7-2 TGTGCCAGCAGCTTAGGATTTGCAGGGGTTGTCGGCTACACCTTC CASSLGFAGVVGYTF
TRBJ2-7 16 NA TRBD2 TRBV6-1 TGTGCCAGCAGTGGAGGTGACGCCGGGAGGGCCCACGAGCAGTACTTC CASSGGDAGRAHEQYF
TRBJ1-1 10 few NA TRBV12-3/TRBV12-4 TGTGCCAGCCGGGACACTGAAGCTTTCTTT CASRDTEAFF
TRBJ2-5 14 once NA TRBV27 TGTGCCAGCACCGGAAGGCTGAATTGGGAGACCCAGTACTTC CASTGRLNWETQYF
TRBJ1-6 12 few TRBD1 TRBV2 TGTGCCAGCGACAGGGATAATTCACCCCTCCACTTT CASDRDNSPLHF
TRBJ2-5 11 NA NA TRBV30 TGTGCCTGGACTAGAGGGGAGACCCAGTACTTC CAWTRGETQYF
TRBJ1-1 14 few NA TRBV20-1 TGCAGTGCTACAGGGGACATCCCCAACACTGAAGCTTTCTTT CSATGDIPNTEAFF
TRBJ1-2 15 NA NA TRBV2 TGTGCCAGCAGTGAGGGACGGAGAGTTTTCTATGGCTACACCTTC CASSEGRRVFYGYTF
TRBJ2-5 12 few NA TRBV27 TGTGCCAGCAGTCCCGGGCAAGAGACCCAGTACTTC CASSPGQETQYF
TRBJ2-3 15 NA NA TRBV7-3 TGTGCCAGCAGCCCACAGGGATATAGCACAGATACGCAGTATTTT CASSPQGYSTDTQYF
TRBJ2-1 15 NA TRBD1 TRBV19 TGTGCCAGTCGACAGGGGCGTTACTCCTACAATGAGCAGTTCTTC CASRQGRYSYNEQFF
TRBJ1-5 15 NA NA TRBV21-1 TGTGCCAGCAGCAAACCGGACAGGGGAAGGCAGCCCCAGCATTTT CASSKPDRGRQPQHF
TRBJ2-1 10 NA NA TRBV30 TGTGCCTGGGGAGCGGCAATGCAGTTCTTC CAWGAAMQFF
TRBJ1-2 15 few NA TRBV27 TGTGCCAGCAGTTTAAGGGGGGAAGGGGGTTTAGGCTACACCTTC CASSLRGEGGLGYTF
TRBJ1-2 14 few NA TRBV6-1 TGTGCCAGCAGTCTAGGTACAGGAACCTCTGGCTACACCTTC CASSLGTGTSGYTF
TRBJ2-7 16 NA TRBD2 TRBV7-2 TGTGCCAGCAGCTTAAGCGGATTAGCGGGAGGGCCCGAGCAGTACTTC CASSLSGLAGGPEQYF
TRBJ2-7 12 NA NA TRBV20-1 TGCAGTGCTAGAGCGGGAGCCCACGAGCAGTACTTC CSARAGAHEQYF
TRBJ2-3 11 NA NA TRBV2 TGTGCCACCGTTGGGACAGATACGCAGTATTTT CATVGTDTQYF
TRBJ2-7 16 NA TRBD2 TRBV27 TGTGCCAGCAGTCGTCGTACTAGCGGGAGTGCCTACGAGCAGTACTTC CASSRRTSGSAYEQYF
TRBJ2-1 15 NA NA TRBV4-1 TGCGCCAGCAGCCTCCGGGGACTCAGACTATCTGAGCAGTTCTTC CASSLRGLRLSEQFF
TRBJ1-2 19 NA NA TRBV27 TGTGCCAGCAGTAAAGATTCCCCAGGCACCCTAGCCGCTAACTATGGCTACACCTTC CASSKDSPGTLAANYGYTF
TRBJ1-1 13 NA NA TRBV7-2 TGTGCCAGCAGCTTGACAGGGAACACTGAAGCTTTCTTT CASSLTGNTEAFF
TRBJ2-5 13 few NA TRBV25-1 TGTGCCAGCATGCCCGGGACGGAAGAGACCCAGTACTTC CASMPGTEETQYF
TRBJ1-2 16 NA TRBD1 TRBV7-9 TGTGCCAGCAGCACCCGGACAGGGGTTCTCGGGTATGGCTACACCTTC CASSTRTGVLGYGYTF
TRBJ1-6 16 NA TRBD1 TRBV2 TGTGCCAGCAGCTCCCCGACAGGGAGGATGGGTTCACCCCTCCACTTT CASSSPTGRMGSPLHF
TRBJ2-7 15 NA TRBD2 TRBV5-4 TGTGCCAGCAGCTTGCGCGGGAGGGCCTCCTACGAGCAGTACTTC CASSLRGRASYEQYF
TRBJ2-7 13 NA NA TRBV20-1 TGCAGTGCTAGTGGCGCGGGATCCTACGAGCAGTACTTC CSASGAGSYEQYF
TRBJ2-7 14 NA NA TRBV5-1 TGCGCCAGCAGCTTGGATCAGGGCACCTACGAGCAGTACTTC CASSLDQGTYEQYF
TRBJ2-1 16 NA TRBD1 TRBV27 TGTGCCAGCAGTTCATACAGGGGGCAGAATTACAATGAGCAGTTCTTC CASSSYRGQNYNEQFF
TRBJ1-1 13 few NA TRBV19 TGTGCCAGTAGTATAAGGGTTAACACTGAAGCTTTCTTT CASSIRVNTEAFF